This T cell receptor (beta chain) is from a study of T cells after yellow fever vaccination. Whole-study results and caveats: The CD4 and CD8 compartments had a small share of their clonotypes in common. Peaking faster, on day 5 versus 15, the secondary response was nonetheless weaker.

This clonotype was seen repeatedly, ten times or more. Its matching antigen is unknown. UMIs and a universal primer site were added when TCR cDNA was made by 5'RACE template switching. MiXCR was run by TCRdb on the 5' RACE reads, yielding one entry per CDR3 protein. The table includes 25,000 to 35,000 distinct CDR3 sequences, approximately 4% detected once. The V gene's germline CDR1 is SEHNR and CDR2 FQNEAQ (reference sequence). V lost 2 bases and J lost 8, with 4 bases in between. This CDR3 is built from 11 residues. V usage is TRBV7-9 and J usage is TRBJ2-1; the D is unclear. This receptor was taken from a man aged 25 to 40 who received the YFV17D yellow fever vaccine. Sequencing used CD8+ T cells sorted from PBMCs, obtained 5 days after the yellow fever booster vaccination. The CDR3 DNA is TGTGCCAGCAGCTTAACCGATGAGCAGTTCTTC. Translated: CASSLTDEQFF. Using reference TRBV7-9 and TRBJ2-1 for the parts outside the CDR3, the full variable domain is DTGVSQNPRHKITKRGQNVTFRCDPISEHNRLYWYRQTLGQGPEFLTYFQNEAQLEKSRLLSDRFSAERPKGSFSTLEIQRTEQGDSAMYLCASSLTDEQFFGPGTRLTVL.